The 14 T cell receptor beta chains listed next were all sequenced from one sample in a study of shared clonotypes between healthy human individuals. Sequencing used immunoSEQ multiplex PCR; TCRdb keeps in-frame clones, though not all of them. Of some 320,000 clones listed, around 87% were seen once; the top ten hold 15% to 20%. The sequencing sample was made of memory CD8+ T cells sorted from blood. Specified subset: CD45RO+ cells pooled with CCR7-negative TemRA cells. These receptors were collected from a young man in good health.

As to this clone: This CDR3 is also generated by other DNA sequences in the sample. V usage is TRBV30 and J usage is TRBJ1-4, with no clear D. Trimming removed 0 bases from V and 4 bases from J, with 6 bases in between. From germline, CDR1 is GTSNPN and CDR2 SVGIG (reference sequence). This CDR3 has 13 residues. Here the CDR3 DNA reads TGTGCCTGGAGTGTAGGTATTAATGAAAAACTGTTTTTT. It codes for CAWSVGINEKLFF.

Ten or more counts support this clone. The chain couples TRBV10-1 to TRBJ2-7, with D unclear. Trimming stripped 1 base from V and 6 bases from J, with 16 bases between. The CDR3 spans 15 residues. Germline CDR1 is WNHNN and CDR2 is SYGVQD (reference sequence). CDR3 residues: CASSEWNGGVSEQYF. The DNA for the CDR3 is TGCGCCAGCAGTGAGTGGAACGGTGGAGTAAGCGAGCAGTACTTC.

For the CDR3, the DNA is TGTGCCAGCAGCTCGGGACTAGCGGGACCGTCCTACAATGAGCAGTTCTTC. This translates into CASSSGLAGPSYNEQFF. The chain is built from TRBV9 and TRBJ2-1; TRBD2 agrees at 13 bases. The CDR3 has 17 residues. In germline, CDR1 is SGDLS, CDR2 YYNGEE. V was pared by 4 bases and J by 1 base, with 5 bases of the junction left unmatched.

The rearrangement links TRBV19 to TRBJ2-7, with D uncertain. V was cut by 10 bases and J by 4 bases, with 23 bases left in between. This CDR3 has 15 amino acids. Germline loops: CDR1 LNHDA, CDR2 SQIVND (reference sequence). The DNA of the CDR3 is TGTGCCACGTCGTCTGTCGAAGGGATGGCTTACGAGCAGTACTTC. Residues: CATSSVEGMAYEQYF.

The chain joins TRBV4-2 to TRBJ2-6, with TRBD1 as a possible D gene (5 bases). V was trimmed by 0 bases and J by 4 bases, leaving 10 bases between them. CDR3 length: 16 residues. Germline CDR1 and CDR2: LGHNA and YNFKEQ. CDR3 protein: CASSQEQDPGANVLTF. CDR3 bases: TGTGCCAGCAGCCAAGAACAGGATCCGGGGGCCAACGTCCTGACTTTC.

The CDR3 bases are TGTGCCAGCAGCCCCGCCCCCCACGAGCAGTACTTC. Translating it yields CASSPAPHEQYF. The gene calls are TRBV7-9 and TRBJ2-7; D is uncertain. Trimming pared 5 bases from V and 5 bases from J, leaving 10 bases between. The CDR3 consists of 12 residues. The germline gives CDR1 SEHNR, CDR2 FQNEAQ (reference sequence).

This chain connects TRBV18 to TRBJ2-7, with a tentative D call TRBD2 (6 bases). This CDR3 region has 16 residues. Trimming took off 3 bases at V and 0 bases at J, with 15 bases between the two ends. Germline CDR1 reads KGHSH; CDR2 reads LQKENI. CDR3 coding DNA: TGTGCCAGCTCACCTCGAGGGACTGTGGGCTCCTACGAGCAGTACTTC. The encoded protein is CASSPRGTVGSYEQYF.

The chain couples TRBV13 to TRBJ2-5; 9 nucleotides match TRBD1. The DNA end is a closer match to TRBJ2-7, so the J assignment may be wrong. This CDR3 is 15 amino acids long. Germline loops: CDR1 PRHDT, CDR2 FYEKMQ (reference sequence). CDR3 nucleotide sequence: TGTGCCAGCACCCCGGGACAGGGCATCTCCTACGAGCAGTACTTC. It codes for CASTPGQGISYEQYF.

CDR3 loop: CASSLNRGWAEKEETQYF. CDR3 in DNA: TGTGCCAGCAGCTTAAACAGGGGGTGGGCTGAAAAAGAGGAGACCCAGTACTTC. The chain couples TRBV11-2 to TRBJ2-5; 8 nucleotides match TRBD1. Germline V gene lookup returns CDR1 SGHAT and CDR2 FQNNGV. The CDR3 covers 18 residues. After removal of 2 bases from V and 5 bases from J, the junction contained 16 bases not matched to a gene.

For this clone: At one of its ends the junction is not consistent with the germline gene, which may arise from a read error. The V call is TRBV5-1, the J call TRBJ2-7; TRBD2 matches 11 bases. This CDR3 is built from 14 residues. From germline, CDR1 is SGHRS and CDR2 YFSETQ. CDR3 DNA: TGCGCCAGCACCTTGGTAGCGGGAGGGCTCGAGCAGTACTTC. Protein: CASTLVAGGLEQYF.

The rearrangement joins TRBV9 to TRBJ2-2; D gene uncertain. The V gene lost 0 bases and the J gene lost 7 bases, with 16 bases spanning the gap. Germline V gene sequence: CDR1 SGDLS, CDR2 YYNGEE. CDR3 size: 16 residues. In DNA, the CDR3 is TGTGCCAGCAGCGTAGCTATTGGGCCCACCCTCGGGGAGCTGTTTTTT. Translated: CASSVAIGPTLGELFF. Filled out from reference TRBV9 and TRBJ2-2, the complete variable domain reads DSGVTQTPKHLITATGQRVTLRCSPRSGDLSVYWYQQSLDQGLQFLIQYYNGEERAKGNILERFSAQQFPDLHSELNLSSLELGDSALYFCASSVAIGPTLGELFFGEGSRLTVL.

This chain joins TRBV5-1 and TRBJ1-2; the D is unclear. Germline V gives CDR1 SGHRS, CDR2 YFSETQ. V was shortened by 0 bases and J by 0 bases, with 3 bases between the two germline ends. This CDR3 spans 13 amino acids. Written as DNA, the CDR3 is TGCGCCAGCAGCTTGGAAGCTAACTATGGCTACACCTTC. This translates into CASSLEANYGYTF.

V usage is TRBV4-1 and J usage is TRBJ2-5, with 7 bases matching TRBD2. J was trimmed by 1 base and V by 1 base; bases with no gene match: 9. The CDR3 is 17 amino acids. In germline, CDR1 is MGHRA, CDR2 YSYEKL. The chain's CDR3 is CASSQVRFASGQETQYF. The CDR3, as DNA: TGCGCCAGCAGCCAAGTTAGGTTCGCTAGCGGCCAAGAGACCCAGTACTTC.

This clone was counted once. The chain couples TRBV7-9 to TRBJ1-5; D is unresolved. Looked up from germline, CDR1 is SEHNR and CDR2 is FQNEAQ (reference sequence). V lost 0 bases and J 2 bases, leaving 11 bases between the germline ends. The CDR3 loop spans 16 amino acids. The CDR3 here is CASSLAEEWGNQPQHF. CDR3 sequence (DNA): TGTGCCAGCAGCTTAGCGGAGGAGTGGGGCAATCAGCCCCAGCATTTT.